A selection of T cell receptor beta chains follows, all from one sample in a study of Graves' ophthalmopathy and Graves' hyperthyroidism. TCRdb re-analysed the multiplex PCR reads in MiXCR, keeping a single row per CDR3 protein. Here the sample spans 200,000 to 300,000 distinct CDR3 sequences, around 45% being singletons. The sequenced material came from peripheral blood. The receptors were sampled from an adult man with Graves' ophthalmopathy. The CDR3 runs from the conserved cysteine through the conserved F or W. Fields, in order: J gene, V gene, clone size, D gene, CDR3 protein, CDR3 DNA. The D gene is left open where the match is weak. A clone size is listed for some rows: how often the clone was seen (once, few, many), or a class if it is expanded.

TRBJ2-7,TRBV6-5,few,NA,CASRATLVSYEQYF,TGTGCCAGCAGGGCCACACTAGTTTCCTACGAGCAGTACTTC
TRBJ2-5,TRBV24-1,many,NA,CATSDYGGETQYF,TGTGCCACCAGTGATTATGGGGGAGAGACCCAGTACTTC
TRBJ1-2,TRBV15,NA,TRBD1,CATSSGQGKSYGYTF,TGTGCCACCAGCTCGGGACAGGGAAAAAGCTATGGCTACACCTTC
TRBJ1-3,TRBV9,NA,NA,CASSVLEGTGNTIYF,TGTGCCAGCAGCGTCCTCGAGGGCACTGGAAACACCATATATTTT
TRBJ2-6,TRBV19,NA,NA,CASSVTGAYVLTF,TGTGCCAGTAGTGTTACTGGGGCCTACGTCCTGACTTTC
TRBJ1-5,TRBV20-1,NA,NA,CSASPDSIGNQPQHF,TGCAGTGCTAGTCCCGACAGCATAGGAAATCAGCCCCAGCATTTT
TRBJ1-1,TRBV12-3/TRBV12-4,few,NA,CASSLTTGTEAFF,TGTGCCAGCAGTTTAACGACAGGCACTGAAGCTTTCTTT
TRBJ2-5,TRBV6-1,NA,NA,CASSEGTVQTQYF,TGTGCCAGCAGTGAAGGTACAGTCCAGACCCAGTACTTC
TRBJ1-4,TRBV10-3,NA,TRBD1,CASSPGTGRKLFF,TGTGCCAGCTCACCAGGGACAGGGAGGAAACTGTTTTTT
TRBJ1-6,TRBV5-5,NA,NA,CASGRVYNSPLHF,TGTGCCAGCGGCAGGGTTTATAATTCACCCCTCCACTTT
TRBJ1-1,TRBV9,NA,NA,CASSGGGLYTEAFF,TGTGCCAGCAGCGGGGGGGGTCTCTACACTGAAGCTTTCTTT
TRBJ2-7,TRBV7-9,NA,NA,CASSEVILDRVGF,TGTGCCAGCAGTGAAGTAATTCTGGACAGAGTGGGCTTC
TRBJ1-1,TRBV5-1,NA,NA,CASSFRTANTEAFF,TGCGCCAGCAGCTTCCGGACCGCGAACACTGAAGCTTTCTTT
TRBJ1-1,TRBV7-3,NA,NA,CASSPSMDTEAFF,TGTGCCAGCAGCCCCTCCATGGACACTGAAGCTTTCTTT
TRBJ2-2,TRBV24-1,few,TRBD1,CATSDRGTALTGELFF,TGTGCCACCAGTGACCGTGGGACAGCACTCACCGGGGAGCTGTTTTTT
TRBJ2-5,TRBV6-5,many,TRBD1,CASSEADRGRETQYF,TGTGCCAGCAGTGAAGCGGACAGGGGGCGGGAGACCCAGTACTTC
TRBJ2-5,TRBV12-3/TRBV12-4,NA,NA,CASSATDRSETQYF,TGTGCCAGCAGTGCCACCGACAGGTCGGAGACCCAGTACTTC
TRBJ1-4,TRBV5-8,few,TRBD1,CASSFRAAGGEKLFF,TGTGCCAGCAGCTTTCGAGCGGCAGGGGGTGAAAAACTGTTTTTT
TRBJ1-1,TRBV12-5,NA,NA,CASGLRGFDTEAFF,TGTGCTAGTGGTTTAAGGGGATTTGACACTGAAGCTTTCTTT
TRBJ2-3,TRBV2,NA,NA,CASSELSADTQYF,TGTGCCAGCAGTGAACTTTCCGCAGATACGCAGTATTTT
TRBJ1-5,TRBV29-1,many,TRBD1,CSVEVPDRENQPQHF,TGCAGCGTTGAAGTCCCCGACAGGGAGAATCAGCCCCAGCATTTT